This T cell receptor beta chain was found in a study of blood T cell repertoires in COVID-19. Sequencing was performed with immunoSEQ multiplex PCR; in TCRdb, only in-frame clones are kept and a portion is missing. Here the sample spans over 250,000 clones, 88% being singletons. In germline, CDR1 is LGHDT, CDR2 YNNKEL (reference sequence). This CDR3 contains 16 residues. The ends were cut back, 1 base at V and 2 bases at J, with 12 bases in the middle. The origin of this receptor is a woman between 35 and 50 years old who had recovered from COVID-19. Sequencing used peripheral blood. This chain connects TRBV3-1 (or the pseudogene TRBV3-2) to TRBJ2-1, with TRBD1 as a possible D gene (5 bases). The CDR3 reads CASSQGGSGAYNEQFF. CDR3 in DNA: TGTGCCAGCAGCCAAGGGGGCTCCGGCGCCTACAATGAGCAGTTCTTC.